Listed below are T cell receptor beta chains from one sample, sequenced in a study of human T cells and chemical hapten exposure. TCRdb re-analysed the RACE reads in MiXCR, keeping a single row per CDR3 protein. In the table there are around 300,000 distinct CDR3 sequences, about 7% of which are singletons. The material sequenced was whole blood, taken in connection with sensitization to the hapten diphenylcyclopropenone (DPC). The receptors were gathered from a woman under 30 with alopecia areata. Some clones in this sample may be carry-over from other donors' samples. The CDR3 runs from the conserved cysteine through the conserved F or W. The D gene is left open where the match is weak. Size is stated for part of the rows, as once, few or many counts, or as a class when the clone is expanded.

few,TRBV6-2/TRBV6-3,.,TRBJ2-3,TGTGCCAGCAGTTACTCGGACAATCCGGGACCCTACACAGATACGCAGTATTTT,CASSYSDNPGPYTDTQYF
many,TRBV6-6,TRBD1,TRBJ2-7,TGTGCCAGCAGACGGACAGGGGGCGCGAACCACGAGCAGTACTTC,CASRRTGGANHEQYF
.,TRBV7-6,.,TRBJ1-3,TGTGCCAGCAGCTTAGCGCTACATTCTAGCTCTGGAAACACCATATATTTT,CASSLALHSSSGNTIYF
.,TRBV7-9,.,TRBJ2-4,TGTGCCAGCAGCAAATATGGGGGCGCCAAAAACATTCAGTACTTC,CASSKYGGAKNIQYF
few,TRBV18,TRBD1,TRBJ2-1,TGTGCCAGCTCACCAGAACAGGGGTTGGATGAGCAGTTCTTC,CASSPEQGLDEQFF
.,TRBV7-2,.,TRBJ2-3,TGTGCCAGCAGCTTAGTCAACGGGGCTGGCAATTTT,CASSLVNGAGNF
many,TRBV6-6,.,TRBJ1-5,TGTGCCAGCAGTTACAAGGCTAGCAATCAGCCCCAGCATTTT,CASSYKASNQPQHF
few,TRBV27,.,TRBJ1-2,TGTGCCAGCAGATCAGGGAAGTCTGGCTACACCTTC,CASRSGKSGYTF
many,TRBV15,TRBD1,TRBJ1-4,TGTGCCACCAGCAGACAGGGGGAACTGTTTTTT,CATSRQGELFF
few,TRBV27,TRBD1,TRBJ1-5,TGTGCCAGCAGAGAAGGGACAGCGACCTTTAGCAATCAGCCCCAGCATTTT,CASREGTATFSNQPQHF
few,TRBV3-1,.,TRBJ2-3,TGTGCCAGCAGCCAGGGCTGGGGAAGCACAGATACGCAGTATTTT,CASSQGWGSTDTQYF
few,TRBV2,.,TRBJ1-5,TGTGCCAGCAGTGGGATAAGCCCGGGGGATCAGCCCCAGCATTTT,CASSGISPGDQPQHF
.,TRBV5-1,.,TRBJ1-5,TGCGCCAGACAGAACAGGGTAACGGGCCAGCCCCAGCATTTT,CARQNRVTGQPQHF
few,TRBV20-1,.,TRBJ2-3,TGCAGTGCAAAAAGGACTATCGATACGCAGTATTTT,CSAKRTIDTQYF
few,TRBV12-3/TRBV12-4,.,TRBJ2-2,TGTGCCAGCAGTTTCGCTTCTCGCGGGGAGCTGTTTTTT,CASSFASRGELFF
many,TRBV20-1,.,TRBJ2-1,TGCAGTGCTCCACAGAGGGGAGATGAGCAGTTCTTC,CSAPQRGDEQFF
.,TRBV25-1,.,TRBJ2-7,TGTGCCAGCAGCTTAGGACAAGTTGGGCCGGACGAGCAGTACTTC,CASSLGQVGPDEQYF
few,TRBV11-3,TRBD1,TRBJ2-7,TGTGCCAGCAGCCCGGGGGCGTTCGGGACAGGGGACTACGAGCAGTACTTC,CASSPGAFGTGDYEQYF
many,TRBV5-1,.,TRBJ2-5,TGCGCCAGCAGCTTGACTAGAGGAGAGACCCAGTACTTC,CASSLTRGETQYF
many,TRBV18,.,TRBJ2-7,TGTGCCAGCTCACCCCGCACCGGGGAAGAATACGAGCAGTACTTC,CASSPRTGEEYEQYF
.,TRBV7-8,TRBD1,TRBJ2-3,TGTGCCAGCAGCCCCCAGGGGGCGTTTTTCACAGATACGCAGTATTTT,CASSPQGAFFTDTQYF
.,TRBV2,.,TRBJ2-7,TGTGCCAGCAGTGAATGGGTCCGCCGGGTCATGGGCGAGCAGTACTTC,CASSEWVRRVMGEQYF
.,TRBV15,.,TRBJ2-3,TGTGCCACCAGCCTCGGGGGTACTAGCACAGATACGCAGTATTTT,CATSLGGTSTDTQYF
few,TRBV4-3,TRBD2,TRBJ2-5,TGCGCCAGCAGCCGACTAGCGGGGGGGCCGGAGACCCAGTACTTC,CASSRLAGGPETQYF
.,TRBV3-1,TRBD2,TRBJ2-7,TGTGCCACAAGCCAAGATGTGTCGCGGGGGGGCGAGATTCGTTACGAGCAGTACTTC,CATSQDVSRGGEIRYEQYF
.,TRBV5-5,TRBD1,TRBJ1-2,TGTGCCAGCAGCTTGGCTCTTCTGGACAGGGGAAGACGGGGCTACACCTTC,CASSLALLDRGRRGYTF
few,TRBV7-2,.,TRBJ2-5,TGTGCCAGCAGCTTAAATACGGCCTCCCACCAAGAGACCCAGTACTTC,CASSLNTASHQETQYF
many,TRBV6-5,.,TRBJ1-2,TGTGCCAGCAGTTACGGCTTCCGCGGCTACACCTTC,CASSYGFRGYTF
many,TRBV19,TRBD2,TRBJ2-3,TGTGCCAGTAGTTCACCGGGACTAGCGGGGGGGCAGTATTTT,CASSSPGLAGGQYF
many,TRBV4-2,.,TRBJ2-5,TGTGCCAGCAGAGTAAACCAAGGGGCAGAGACCCAGTACTTC,CASRVNQGAETQYF
many,TRBV7-8,.,TRBJ1-5,TGTGCCAGCAGCTTATTAGATATCCCCGGCCGTCAGCCCCAGCATTTT,CASSLLDIPGRQPQHF
.,TRBV7-9,.,TRBJ1-6,TGTGCCAGCAGCGGAACAATCTCACCCCTCCACTTT,CASSGTISPLHF
few,TRBV4-1,TRBD1,TRBJ2-1,TGCGCCAGCAGCCAAGGGGGGGGACAGGGTCTCATTGATGAGCAGTTCTTC,CASSQGGGQGLIDEQFF
.,TRBV14,TRBD1,TRBJ1-4,TGTGCCAGCAGCGGGGACAGGGGGCGGACCCGAACCTTCGAAAAACTGTTTTTT,CASSGDRGRTRTFEKLFF
many,TRBV3-1,.,TRBJ2-7,TGTGCCAGCAGCAAGGGCTCGGGCAAGCGGGTCTACGAGCAGTACTTC,CASSKGSGKRVYEQYF
few,TRBV6-2/TRBV6-3,.,TRBJ2-7,TGTGCCACTGACCACGGCAGCTCCTACGAGCAGTACTTC,CATDHGSSYEQYF
many,TRBV3-1,TRBD1,TRBJ2-7,TGTGCCAGCAGCAACCTTGACAGGGGGCAGGAGCAGTACTTC,CASSNLDRGQEQYF
many,TRBV29-1,.,TRBJ2-1,TGCAGCGTCGCCCGATCCGGCAGAATCAATGAGCAGTTCTTC,CSVARSGRINEQFF
.,TRBV19,TRBD2,TRBJ2-5,TGTGCCAGTAGTACCCCCTTACCTAGCGGGGTCCAAGAGACCCAGTACTTC,CASSTPLPSGVQETQYF
few,TRBV27,.,TRBJ2-3,TGTGCCAGCAGGGGTAGTGGATCAGATACGCAGTATTTT,CASRGSGSDTQYF
.,TRBV12-3/TRBV12-4,.,TRBJ2-1,TGTGCCAGCAGTATCCGGGGCCAGAACCACAATGAGCAGTTCTTC,CASSIRGQNHNEQFF
few,TRBV5-6,.,TRBJ2-7,TGTGCCAGCAGCTCCCGACAGGCGCGGCACGAGCAGTACTTC,CASSSRQARHEQYF
many,TRBV12-3/TRBV12-4,.,TRBJ1-2,TGTGCCAGCAGTCCCGGAGATAACTATGGCTACACCTTC,CASSPGDNYGYTF
many,TRBV11-1,.,TRBJ1-2,TGTGCCAGCAGCGACGAAGCGAGGAAAGCTAACTATGGCTACACCTTC,CASSDEARKANYGYTF
many,TRBV20-1,.,TRBJ2-1,TGCAGTGCTAGAAGGTCCTCCGATGAGCAGTTCTTC,CSARRSSDEQFF
.,TRBV10-3,.,TRBJ1-5,TGTGCCATCAGGGAGACAGAAAACCAGCCCCAGCATTTT,CAIRETENQPQHF
few,TRBV19,TRBD1,TRBJ1-5,TGTGCCAGTAGTTACCCAGGGGGCTCTCAGCCCCAGCATTTT,CASSYPGGSQPQHF
few,TRBV12-3/TRBV12-4,TRBD1,TRBJ1-2,TGTGCCAGCAGTGTGACAGGGGGACTTCAGGGCTACACCTTC,CASSVTGGLQGYTF
many,TRBV6-2/TRBV6-3,.,TRBJ1-5,TGTGCCAGCAGTTACTCCCGCGTTCGACAGATTAATCAGCCCCAGCATTTT,CASSYSRVRQINQPQHF
.,TRBV4-3,.,TRBJ1-2,TGCGCCAGCAGCCAAGATTCGGTCACCGCCTATGGCTACACCTTC,CASSQDSVTAYGYTF
few,TRBV6-5,.,TRBJ1-4,TGTGCCAGCAGCCAGGACGCTGGAGAAAAACTGTTTTTT,CASSQDAGEKLFF
few,TRBV3-1,TRBD2,TRBJ2-3,TGTGCCAGCAATCGCGGGGGGGAAGATACGCAGTATTTT,CASNRGGEDTQYF